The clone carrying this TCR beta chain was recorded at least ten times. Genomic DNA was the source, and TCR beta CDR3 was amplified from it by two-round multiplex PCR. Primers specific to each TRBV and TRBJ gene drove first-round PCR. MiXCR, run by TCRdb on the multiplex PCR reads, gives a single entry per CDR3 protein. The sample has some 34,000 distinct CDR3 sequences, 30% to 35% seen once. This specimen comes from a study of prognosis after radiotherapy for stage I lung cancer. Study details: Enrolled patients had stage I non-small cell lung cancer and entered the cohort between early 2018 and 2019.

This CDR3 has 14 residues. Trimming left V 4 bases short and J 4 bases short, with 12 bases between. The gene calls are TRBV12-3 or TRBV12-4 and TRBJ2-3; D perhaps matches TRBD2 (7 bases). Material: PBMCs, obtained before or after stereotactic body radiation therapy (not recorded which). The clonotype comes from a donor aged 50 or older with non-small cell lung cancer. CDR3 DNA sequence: TGTGCCAGCAGTTGGACTAGGGGGGCAGATACGCAGTATTTT. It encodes CASSWTRGADTQYF.